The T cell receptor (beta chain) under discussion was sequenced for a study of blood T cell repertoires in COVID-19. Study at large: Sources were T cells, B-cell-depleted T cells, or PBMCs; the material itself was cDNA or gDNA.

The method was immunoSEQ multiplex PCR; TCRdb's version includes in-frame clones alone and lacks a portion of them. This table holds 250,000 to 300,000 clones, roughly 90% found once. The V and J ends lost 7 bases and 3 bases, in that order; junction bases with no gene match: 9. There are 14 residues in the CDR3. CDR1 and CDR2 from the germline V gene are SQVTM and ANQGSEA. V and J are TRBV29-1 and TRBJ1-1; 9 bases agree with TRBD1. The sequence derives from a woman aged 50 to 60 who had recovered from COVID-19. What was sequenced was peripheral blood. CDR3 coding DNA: TGCAGCGCCAGACAGGGGGGATGGGACACTGAAGCTTTCTTT. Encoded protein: CSARQGGWDTEAFF.